One sample yielded the 20 T cell receptor beta chains listed below, sequenced in a study of blood T cells in healthy people across ages. Primed by a sample-barcoded 5' primer and a J-beta primer mix, a second PCR proceeded for roughly 6 to 12 cycles. TCRdb called the 5' RACE reads again in MiXCR, with one record for every CDR3 protein. This table holds more than 1.4 million distinct CDR3 sequences, approximately 40% found once. Sequenced sample: blood. The source is a woman aged 18-29 years in good health.

The chain links TRBV5-6 to TRBJ2-3; 8 nucleotides line up with TRBD2. Germline CDR1 and CDR2: SGHDT and YYEEEE. After removal of 4 bases from V and 1 base from J, the junction contained 5 bases not matched to a gene. The CDR3 sequence is 15 residues long. This CDR3 is CASSNLGGGTDTQYF. The CDR3 bases are TGTGCCAGCAGCAATCTCGGGGGGGGCACAGATACGCAGTATTTT. Based on the CDR3 plus reference TRBV5-6 and TRBJ2-3, the full variable domain is DAGVTQSPTHLIKTRGQQVTLRCSPKSGHDTVSWYQQALGQGPQFIFQYYEEEERQRGNFPDRFSGHQFPNYSSELNVNALLLGDSALYLCASSNLGGGTDTQYFGPGTRLTVL.

Regarding this clonotype: One junction end does not reproduce the germline sequence, and a read error may be involved. This chain joins TRBV10-3 and TRBJ2-3; D uncertain. The CDR3 totals 16 residues. Germline V lookup: CDR1 ENHRY, CDR2 SYGVKD. The CDR3 DNA follows: TGTACCATCAGTGAGTCGCAGGTATCGGGCACAGATACGCAGTATTTT. This sequence encodes CTISESQVSGTDTQYF.

The chain employs TRBV20-1 and TRBJ2-1; D gene ambiguous. Trimming cost V 2 bases and J 4 bases, with 6 bases left between them. This CDR3 comprises 12 residues. CDR1 and CDR2 from the germline V gene are DFQATT and SNEGSKA (reference sequence). CDR3 amino acids: CSARLEYNEQFF. In DNA form, the CDR3 reads TGCAGTGCTAGACTAGAGTACAATGAGCAGTTCTTC.

The chain combines TRBV3-1 with TRBJ2-1; 16 nucleotides line up with TRBD2. V was pared by 4 bases and J by 7 bases, with 10 bases of the junction left unmatched. Germline-derived CDR1 and CDR2 are LGHDT and YNNKEL (reference sequence). CDR3 length: 18 amino acids. Here the CDR3 reads CASSLKGTSGRARNEQFF. In DNA form, the CDR3 reads TGTGCCAGCAGCCTCAAAGGGACTAGCGGGAGGGCCCGGAATGAGCAGTTCTTC.

V and J are TRBV27 and TRBJ1-5; no definite D call. This CDR3 has 17 amino acids. Per germline, CDR1 MNHEY and CDR2 SMNVEV (reference sequence). The ends were cut back, 1 base at V and 0 bases at J, with 13 bases in the middle. The CDR3 reads CASSLLSGRNSNQPQHF. CDR3 nucleotides: TGTGCCAGCAGTTTATTAAGCGGCAGAAATAGCAATCAGCCCCAGCATTTT.

There are many counts of this clonotype. CDR3 protein: CASSLSGLAGSSYNEQFF. Here the CDR3 DNA reads TGTGCCAGCAGTTTATCAGGACTAGCGGGGAGCTCCTACAATGAGCAGTTCTTC. The chain carries TRBV28 and TRBJ2-1; TRBD2 agrees at 12 bases. Per germline, CDR1 MDHEN and CDR2 SYDVKM. This CDR3 has 18 residues. J gave up 0 bases and V 1 base, and 4 bases lay outside the gene matches.

The chain carries TRBV27 and TRBJ1-6, with D maybe TRBD1 (6 bases). CDR3 length equals 22 residues. V lost 4 bases and J 7 bases, leaving 35 bases between the germline ends. Germline CDR1 reads MNHEY; CDR2 reads SMNVEV (reference sequence). Written as DNA, the CDR3 is TGTGCCAGCAGTTCTAACTTACTATCCCTCGGACAGATGAAGAAAGCCAATTCACCCCTCCACTTT. Its protein is CASSSNLLSLGQMKKANSPLHF.

The genes are TRBV12-3 or TRBV12-4 and TRBJ1-2; D is uncertain. Between the trimmed V and J ends, which lost 1 base and 4 bases, there was a span of 16 bases. This CDR3 is built from 16 residues. The CDR3 coding sequence is TGTGCCAGCAGTTTAGTTCGTGGGGTTAAATCCTATGGCTACACCTTC. This sequence encodes CASSLVRGVKSYGYTF.

DNA of the CDR3: TGTGCCAGCCTAGCGGGAGGGCCCTCCAATGAGCAGTTCTTC. Translated: CASLAGGPSNEQFF. The rearrangement links TRBV21-1 to TRBJ2-1; the DNA was not compared with TRBD2, the D call given in the table. TRBV21-1 is a listed pseudogene. The CDR3 consists of 14 residues.

The rearrangement links TRBV5-1 to TRBJ2-1; the match to TRBD1 covers 7 bases. V shed 2 bases, J shed 6 bases, and the junction held 14 bases outside the gene matches. Per germline, CDR1 SGHRS and CDR2 YFSETQ. CDR3 size: 17 residues. In nucleotides, the CDR3 is TGCGCCAGCAGCTTTGCAAGGTGGGGGCCAGGGGGCAATGAGCAGTTCTTC. Amino acid sequence: CASSFARWGPGGNEQFF.

This clonotype has only one observation. J is TRBJ2-3 and V is TRBV5-1; 9 bases fit TRBD2. Germline-derived CDR1 and CDR2 are SGHRS and YFSETQ. Trimming removed 4 bases from V and 2 bases from J; junction bases left unmatched: 11. The CDR3 runs 17 residues. CDR3 coding DNA: TGCGCCAGCAGCCTGGAAGCCAGCGGGGGGCCCACAGATACGCAGTATTTT. It translates to CASSLEASGGPTDTQYF. The complete variable domain, with remaining parts taken from reference TRBV5-1 and TRBJ2-3, reads KAGVTQTPRYLIKTRGQQVTLSCSPISGHRSVSWYQQTPGQGLQFLFEYFSETQRNKGNFPGRFSGRQFSNSRSEMNVSTLELGDSALYLCASSLEASGGPTDTQYFGPGTRLTVL.

This rearrangement joins TRBV7-9 to TRBJ1-2, with D uncertain. The CDR3 has 13 amino acids. V was clipped by 0 bases and J by 4 bases, with 6 bases between them. Germline V lookup: CDR1 SEHNR, CDR2 FQNEAQ (reference sequence). The CDR3 is CASSLAQTYGYTF. DNA for the CDR3: TGTGCCAGCAGCTTAGCACAGACCTATGGCTACACCTTC.

V is TRBV6-1 and J is TRBJ2-5; the D gene is possibly TRBD2 (5 bases). Between the trimmed V and J ends, which lost 4 bases and 2 bases, there was a span of 11 bases. Germline CDR1 is MNHNS and CDR2 is SASEGT. The CDR3 extends over 14 amino acids. The CDR3 DNA reads as TGTGCCAGCAGTGCCGGACTTTTACAAGAGACCCAGTACTTC. This codes for CASSAGLLQETQYF.

This clonotype was found a few times. The chain uses TRBV6-1 and TRBJ2-1; a possible D gene is TRBD2 (5 bases). The CDR3 consists of 14 residues. The V gene lost 3 bases and the J gene lost 2 bases, with 8 bases spanning the gap. Per the germline V gene, CDR1 is MNHNS and CDR2 is SASEGT. The CDR3 coding sequence is TGTGCCAGCAGTGAGAGGGCAGCCTACAATGAGCAGTTCTTC. Translating it yields CASSERAAYNEQFF.

J is TRBJ2-2 and V is TRBV6-5; TRBD2 might be the D (6 bases). With 5 bases removed from V and 8 bases from J, the gap between germline ends came to 18 bases. Germline V gene lookup returns CDR1 MNHEY and CDR2 SVGAGI. The CDR3 totals 15 residues. CDR3 bases: TGTGCCAGCAGTCCACAAGGGGTAGGGACTGGGGAGCTGTTTTTT. It is translated as CASSPQGVGTGELFF.

This clonotype was observed a single time. One end of the junction varies from germline; a read error may be responsible. The chain is built from TRBV27 and TRBJ2-7, with 12 positions matching TRBD2. The CDR3 has 16 residues. CDR1 is MNHEY and CDR2 is SMNVEV in the germline V gene (reference sequence). The chain's CDR3 is CASSIATSGSSYERYF. The CDR3 nucleotides are TGTGCCAGCAGTATCGCGACTAGCGGGAGCTCCTACGAGCGGTACTTC.

The rearrangement joins TRBV20-1 to TRBJ1-2; no firm D call. Trimming pared 3 bases from V and 1 base from J, leaving 18 bases between. The CDR3 is 16 amino acids. The germline V gene encodes CDR1 DFQATT and CDR2 SNEGSKA (reference sequence). The CDR3 here is CSASDGSTEINYGYTF. As DNA, the CDR3 is TGCAGTGCTAGTGATGGGTCCACGGAGATTAACTATGGCTACACCTTC.

This clonotype occurred many times. The CDR3 DNA follows: TGTGCCAGCAGCTTAAGTCTAGGCGTCTCCACCTACGAGCAGTACTTC. As protein: CASSLSLGVSTYEQYF. The chain carries TRBV7-9 and TRBJ2-7; D call uncertain. The CDR3 is 16 residues long. V was pared by 2 bases and J by 2 bases, with 16 bases between. CDR1 SEHNR and CDR2 FQNEAQ come from the germline V gene (reference sequence).

This clonotype came up once. A much larger clone differs from this one at a single base, so this may be a read error. The chain employs TRBV12-3 or TRBV12-4 and TRBJ2-7; D call uncertain. The CDR3 runs 14 residues. This chain's CDR3 is CASSSDGTPYERYF. CDR3 sequence (DNA): TGTGCCAGCAGTTCTGACGGTACCCCCTACGAGCGGTACTTC.

V and J are TRBV5-1 and TRBJ2-2; 8 positions agree with TRBD2. Germline V CDR1 and CDR2: SGHRS, YFSETQ. The length of the CDR3 is 15 residues. Trimming cost V 6 bases and J 5 bases; bases outside gene matches: 9. The CDR3 bases are TGCGCCAGCAACCCCCGGGGGGGGCCTACCGGGGAGCTGTTTTTT. Its translation: CASNPRGGPTGELFF.